This entry features one T cell receptor beta chain sequence. Primers: 60 Vbeta forward and 13 Jbeta reverse. Here immunoSEQ multiplex PCR was the method, and the copy in TCRdb shows in-frame clones only, minus some. The table has 65,000 to 85,000 clones, over 70% seen once. The germline gives CDR1 WSHSY, CDR2 SAAADI. This CDR3 is built from 16 residues. The germline V and J ends were trimmed by 6 bases and 5 bases, with 23 bases remaining between them. This record belongs to a study of cytomegalovirus exposure and HLA in healthy donors. Study background: Sequencing of around 200 million T cells in an earlier analysis found roughly 120 million unique TCR beta sequences.

The chain uses TRBV10-2 and TRBJ2-7, with D perhaps matching TRBD1 (5 bases). The sample taken for sequencing was PBMCs. This receptor was obtained from a man aged 50-60 years in good health and CMV-seropositive. The CDR3 here is CASRGNDRGGLDEQYF. CDR3 sequence (DNA): TGCGCCAGCAGGGGAAACGACAGAGGCGGTTTGGACGAGCAGTACTTC.